These 21 T cell receptor beta chains were sequenced from one sample in a study of T cell changes during pregnancy in multiple sclerosis. Clones were read by immunoSEQ multiplex PCR, and TCRdb kept only the in-frame ones, dropping some. The table shows 60,000 to 75,000 clones, with around 92% occurring only once. Material: peripheral blood, obtained after pregnancy. These receptors were taken from a female donor with multiple sclerosis, enrolled in a pregnancy study.

The V and J genes are TRBV6-5 and TRBJ2-7; 7 bases agree with TRBD2. The J segment lost 0 bases and the V segment lost 0 bases, leaving 2 bases of the junction unmatched. From germline, CDR1 is MNHEY and CDR2 SVGAGI. There are 15 residues in the CDR3. Here the CDR3 reads CASSYSGTTSYEQYF. The CDR3 coding sequence is TGTGCCAGCAGTTACTCGGGGACTACCTCCTACGAGCAGTACTTC.

J is TRBJ1-1 and V is TRBV7-9; 7 positions agree with TRBD1. The CDR3 sequence is 16 residues long. Losses at the gene ends were 0 bases for V and 3 bases for J; bases not matched to a gene: 7. CDR1 is SEHNR, CDR2 FQNEAQ, per germline (reference sequence). In DNA, the CDR3 is TGTGCCAGCAGCTTAGCGGATACAGGGGCTGACACTGAAGCTTTCTTT. Its translation: CASSLADTGADTEAFF.

V is TRBV12-5 and J is TRBJ2-7; 10 positions agree with TRBD1. The germline CDR1 and CDR2 sequences are LGHNT and FRNRAP. V was pared by 6 bases and J by 0 bases, with 2 bases of the junction left unmatched. The CDR3 consists of 14 residues. The CDR3 reads CASGRDRGSYEQYF. The DNA for the CDR3 is TGTGCTAGTGGACGGGACAGGGGCTCCTACGAGCAGTACTTC.

The rearrangement uses TRBV10-2 and TRBJ2-4; 11 nucleotides align to TRBD1. Trimming removed 0 bases from V and 6 bases from J; junction bases left unmatched: 4. CDR3 size: 16 residues. The V gene's germline CDR1 is WSHSY and CDR2 SAAADI. CDR3 amino acids: CASSESGTGGRNIQYF. The CDR3 DNA reads TGCGCCAGCAGTGAGTCGGGGACAGGGGGGCGAAACATTCAGTACTTC.

The chain couples TRBV9 to TRBJ2-7; 12 positions match TRBD2. There are 17 residues in the CDR3. The germline V gene has CDR1 SGDLS and CDR2 YYNGEE. V trimming: 0 bases; J trimming: 1 base; junction bases outside the gene matches: 5. The CDR3 loop is CASSVGLAGEISYEQYF. DNA for the CDR3: TGTGCCAGCAGCGTAGGACTAGCGGGAGAAATTTCCTACGAGCAGTACTTC.

CDR3 sequence: CASSTPLGGSNQPQHF. As DNA, the CDR3 is TGTGCCAGTAGTACGCCCCTTGGGGGCAGCAATCAGCCCCAGCATTTT. The chain couples TRBV19 to TRBJ1-5; D might be TRBD1 (6 bases). There are 16 residues in the CDR3. CDR1 and CDR2 (germline): LNHDA, SQIVND (reference sequence). Between the trimmed V and J ends, which lost 4 bases and 1 base, there was a span of 14 bases.

The chain employs TRBV5-1 and TRBJ2-3; D might be TRBD2 (5 bases). V lost 5 bases, J lost 4 bases, and 8 bases lay in between. CDR3 length equals 12 residues. CDR1 SGHRS and CDR2 YFSETQ come from the germline V gene. CDR3 nucleotides: TGCGCCAGCAGGATACTAGCAGATACGCAGTATTTT. Its translation is CASRILADTQYF.

The chain has TRBV7-9 and TRBJ2-5, with 7 bases identical to TRBD1. The CDR3 extends over 14 amino acids. Germline CDR1 SEHNR, CDR2 FQNEAQ (reference sequence). V was pared by 1 base and J by 1 base, with 0 bases of the junction left unmatched. CDR3 loop: CASSLDRGQETQYF. Here the CDR3 DNA reads TGTGCCAGCAGCTTAGACAGGGGCCAAGAGACCCAGTACTTC.

V usage is TRBV6-6 and J usage is TRBJ2-7; TRBD1 matches at 9 bases. CDR3 size: 15 residues. Germline values: CDR1 MNHNY, CDR2 SVGAGI (reference sequence). V lost 6 bases to trimming and J lost 5 bases; unmatched junction nucleotides: 11. The CDR3 loop reads CASSTTGTGFNEQYF. In DNA, the CDR3 is TGTGCCAGCAGCACTACCGGGACAGGGTTCAACGAGCAGTACTTC.

This clone was detected once. CDR3 protein: CASTTGTAYEQYF. CDR3 bases: TGTGCCAGCACCACCGGGACAGCCTACGAGCAGTACTTC. V is TRBV6-6 and J is TRBJ2-7; 7 nucleotides match TRBD1. Trimming took 7 bases from V and 2 from J; bases not matched to a gene: 5. Germline V gene lookup returns CDR1 MNHNY and CDR2 SVGAGI (reference sequence). This CDR3 spans 13 amino acids.

J is TRBJ2-1 and V is TRBV6-5; tentative D call: TRBD2 (5 bases). The germline CDR1 and CDR2 sequences are MNHEY and SVGAGI. Trimming took off 8 bases at V and 7 bases at J, with 12 bases between the two ends. The CDR3 sequence is 12 residues long. Here the CDR3 DNA reads TGTGCCAGCTCAAGCGAGCGGAATGAGCAGTTCTTC. This sequence encodes CASSSERNEQFF.

On this clone itself: Other DNA sequences in the same sample also yield this CDR3. This chain connects TRBV5-1 to TRBJ1-1; D is undetermined. The germline gives CDR1 SGHRS, CDR2 YFSETQ. V was cut by 4 bases and J by 0 bases, with 7 bases left in between. The CDR3 sequence is 13 residues long. Here the CDR3 DNA reads TGCGCCAGCAGCAGGAGCATGAACACTGAAGCTTTCTTT. As protein: CASSRSMNTEAFF. Variable domain in full (rest from reference TRBV5-1 and TRBJ1-1): KAGVTQTPRYLIKTRGQQVTLSCSPISGHRSVSWYQQTPGQGLQFLFEYFSETQRNKGNFPGRFSGRQFSNSRSEMNVSTLELGDSALYLCASSRSMNTEAFFGQGTRLTVV.

This clone was observed once. The V call is TRBV28, the J call TRBJ1-2; 9 bases match TRBD1. This CDR3 contains 13 residues. CDR1 and CDR2 from the germline V gene are MDHEN and SYDVKM. V lost 4 bases and J lost 7; bases outside the gene matches: 4. CDR3 region: CASSSGQGFGYTF. CDR3 coding DNA: TGTGCCAGCAGTTCGGGACAGGGCTTTGGCTACACCTTC.

The chain uses TRBV18 and TRBJ2-2, with a possible D match to TRBD1 (5 bases). This CDR3 comprises 15 residues. Germline V lookup: CDR1 KGHSH, CDR2 LQKENI. The ends were cut back, 3 bases at V and 2 bases at J, with 10 bases in the middle. CDR3 loop: CASSPAGRNTGELFF. The CDR3 coding sequence is TGTGCCAGCTCACCGGCAGGGCGAAACACCGGGGAGCTGTTTTTT. The full variable domain, its missing parts supplied by reference TRBV18 and TRBJ2-2, is NAGVMQNPRHLVRRRGQEARLRCSPMKGHSHVYWYRQLPEEGLKFMVYLQKENIIDESGMPKERFSAEFPKEGPSILRIQQVVRGDSAAYFCASSPAGRNTGELFFGEGSRLTVL.

This clone was observed a single time. The chain recombines TRBV25-1 with TRBJ1-5; 9 bases align to TRBD1. The CDR3 totals 15 residues. The junction had 3 bases not matched to a gene; V was cut back by 4 bases and J by 2 bases. Germline lookup yields CDR1 MGHDK and CDR2 SYGVNS. The CDR3 region has the DNA TGTGCCAGCAGTGGGACAGGGGCTGGCAATCAGCCCCAGCATTTT. It encodes CASSGTGAGNQPQHF.

J is TRBJ2-7 and V is TRBV11-3; 8 bases map to TRBD2. J lost 7 bases, V lost 6 bases, and 8 bases had no gene match. The CDR3 is 13 amino acids. Germline-derived CDR1 and CDR2 are SGHNT and YENEEA. Here the CDR3 reads CASSSGTRGEQYF. In DNA form, the CDR3 reads TGTGCCAGCAGTTCTGGGACTAGAGGGGAGCAGTACTTC.

This rearrangement joins TRBV2 to TRBJ1-1, with 8 bases aligning to TRBD1. This CDR3 contains 16 residues. V shed 6 bases and J 7 bases; nucleotides not matched to a gene: 16. Germline lookup yields CDR1 SNHLY and CDR2 FYNNEI. The CDR3 sequence is CASRGRGTGTGFEAFF. The DNA of the CDR3 is TGTGCCAGCAGAGGACGGGGTACCGGGACAGGATTTGAAGCTTTCTTT. Using reference TRBV2 and TRBJ1-1 for the parts outside the CDR3, the full variable domain is EPEVTQTPSHQVTQMGQEVILRCVPISNHLYFYWYRQILGQKVEFLVSFYNNEISEKSEIFDDQFSVERPDGSNFTLKIRSTKLEDSAMYFCASRGRGTGTGFEAFFGQGTRLTVV.

This chain links TRBV28 with TRBJ2-7; 9 bases line up with TRBD1. CDR3 length: 15 residues. In germline, CDR1 is MDHEN, CDR2 SYDVKM. V shed 5 bases and J 2 bases; nucleotides not matched to a gene: 7. DNA of the CDR3: TGTGCCAGCAGTCCGACAGGGGGAGCCGCCTACGAGCAGTACTTC. This gives the protein CASSPTGGAAYEQYF.

V is TRBV6-1 and J is TRBJ2-1, with TRBD2 identical over 8 bases. This CDR3 contains 16 residues. V shed 0 bases and J 0 bases; nucleotides not matched to a gene: 1. The germline V gene encodes CDR1 MNHNS and CDR2 SASEGT. The CDR3 DNA reads TGTGCCAGCAGTGAAGCCGGGGGGGGCTCCTACAATGAGCAGTTCTTC. Its protein is CASSEAGGGSYNEQFF.

CDR3 bases: TGTGCCAGCAGCTCGACTAGCGGGGGCACGGGAAACATTCAGTACTTC. It is translated as CASSSTSGGTGNIQYF. V gene TRBV6-4 combines with J gene TRBJ2-4; 12 bases match TRBD2. This CDR3 is built from 16 residues. CDR1 MRHNA and CDR2 SNTAGT come from the germline V gene. V lost 6 bases and J lost 6; bases outside the gene matches: 9.

This sequence joins TRBV6-5 and TRBJ2-7, with D possibly TRBD2 on 5 matching bases. Deletions cut 2 bases from V and 5 bases from J, with 7 bases between. The CDR3 has 12 residues. From germline, CDR1 is MNHEY and CDR2 SVGAGI. The CDR3 spells CASSYPGDEQYF. Written as DNA, the CDR3 is TGTGCCAGCAGTTACCCCGGGGACGAGCAGTACTTC.